The T cell receptor beta chain under discussion was sequenced for a study of CXCR3-negative and CXCR3-positive naive CD8 T cells. Study-wide results and limits: It was found that naive subsets had comparable surface CD5, and TCR strength was inferred from TRB CDR3 properties. Naive cells, whether CXCR3-negative or CXCR3-positive, had similar TRBV-TRBJ usage, while memory cells differed.

CDR3 length: 17 residues. Germline assignment: CDR1 SGHTA and CDR2 FQGNSA. As to this clonotype: The antigen remains undetermined.

Carrying UMI labels, the TRB cDNA libraries were prepared through 5' RACE. TCRdb reanalyzed the 5' RACE reads and collapses them to one entry per CDR3 protein, without DNA. Its table records around 40,000 distinct CDR3 sequences. The sequence derives from a human donor in good health. Some clones in this sample may be carry-over from other donors' samples. The V call is TRBV7-2, the J call TRBJ1-2; TCRdb designates TRBD1, a call that cannot be tested without DNA. Sequencing used memory CD8+ T cells from blood. This CDR3 reads CASSSSGTGTSNYGYTF.